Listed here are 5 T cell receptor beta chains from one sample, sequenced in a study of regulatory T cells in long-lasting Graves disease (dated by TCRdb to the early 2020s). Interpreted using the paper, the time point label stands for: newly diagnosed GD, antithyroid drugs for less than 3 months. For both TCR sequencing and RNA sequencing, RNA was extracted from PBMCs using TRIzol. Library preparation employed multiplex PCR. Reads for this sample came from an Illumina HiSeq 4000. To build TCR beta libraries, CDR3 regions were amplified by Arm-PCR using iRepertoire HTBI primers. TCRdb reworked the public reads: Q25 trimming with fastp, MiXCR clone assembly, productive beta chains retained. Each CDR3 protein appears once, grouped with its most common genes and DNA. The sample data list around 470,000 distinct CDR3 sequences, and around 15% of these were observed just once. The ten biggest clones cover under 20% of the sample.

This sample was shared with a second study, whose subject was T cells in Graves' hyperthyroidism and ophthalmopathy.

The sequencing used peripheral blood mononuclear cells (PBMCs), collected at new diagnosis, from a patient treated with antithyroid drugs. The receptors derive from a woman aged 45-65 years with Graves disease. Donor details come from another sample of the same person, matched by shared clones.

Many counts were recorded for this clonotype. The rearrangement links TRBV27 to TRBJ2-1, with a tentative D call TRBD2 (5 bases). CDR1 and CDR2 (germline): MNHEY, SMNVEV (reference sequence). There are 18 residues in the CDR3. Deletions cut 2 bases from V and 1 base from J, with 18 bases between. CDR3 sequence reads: CASSLRLVSRGSYNEQFF. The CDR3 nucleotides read TGTGCCAGCAGTTTACGACTGGTTAGCCGAGGGTCCTACAATGAGCAGTTCTTC.

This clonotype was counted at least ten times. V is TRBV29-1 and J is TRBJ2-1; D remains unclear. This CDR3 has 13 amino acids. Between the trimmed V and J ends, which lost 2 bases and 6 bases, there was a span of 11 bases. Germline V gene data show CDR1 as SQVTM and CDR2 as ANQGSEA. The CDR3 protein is CSVEWKPSNEQFF. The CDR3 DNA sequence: TGCAGCGTTGAATGGAAGCCTTCCAATGAGCAGTTCTTC.

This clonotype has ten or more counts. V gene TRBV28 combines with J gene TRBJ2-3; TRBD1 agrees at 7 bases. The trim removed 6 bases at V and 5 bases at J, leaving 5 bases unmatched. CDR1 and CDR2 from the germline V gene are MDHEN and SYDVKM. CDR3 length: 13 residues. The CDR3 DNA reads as TGTGCCAGCAGAAACCGGGACAGAGATACGCAGTATTTT. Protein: CASRNRDRDTQYF.

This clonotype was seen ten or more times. DNA for the CDR3: TGCGCCAGCAGCTTATACGCGGGAGTTGACAATGAGCAGTTCTTC. Protein: CASSLYAGVDNEQFF. J is TRBJ2-1 and V is TRBV5-1; 7 bases align to TRBD2. The CDR3 contains 15 residues. The germline CDR1 and CDR2 sequences are SGHRS and YFSETQ. Trimming cost V 2 bases and J 5 bases; bases outside gene matches: 7.

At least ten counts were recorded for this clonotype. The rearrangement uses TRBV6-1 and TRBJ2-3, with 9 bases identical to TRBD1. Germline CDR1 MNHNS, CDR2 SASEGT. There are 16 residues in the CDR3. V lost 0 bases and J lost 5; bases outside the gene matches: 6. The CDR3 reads CASSEAQGARGDTQYF. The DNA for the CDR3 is TGTGCCAGCAGTGAAGCACAGGGGGCGCGGGGAGATACGCAGTATTTT.